This TCR beta chain was obtained from a study of T cells in Graves' hyperthyroidism and ophthalmopathy. Germline CDR1 reads LNHDA; CDR2 reads SQIVND (reference sequence). This CDR3 region has 15 residues. The V gene end was trimmed by 7 bases and the J gene end by 4 bases; junction bases not matched to a gene: 11. The source material, RNA transcripts, was used to amplify TCR beta CDR3 regions. First-round RT-PCR with HTBI primers amplified the TCR CDR3 region. TCRdb independently ran MiXCR on the multiplex PCR reads; one entry per CDR3 protein. The repertoire holds about 720,000 distinct CDR3 sequences, with 18% as singletons. This clonotype appeared a few times.

What was sequenced was blood. The gene calls are TRBV19 and TRBJ1-1; TRBD1 matches at 8 bases. This TCR came from a woman between 45 and 65 years old with Graves' hyperthyroidism that later progressed to Graves' ophthalmopathy. The chain's CDR3 is CASIPPQGAVTEAFF. CDR3 nucleotides: TGTGCCAGTATCCCCCCCCAGGGGGCAGTCACTGAAGCTTTCTTT.